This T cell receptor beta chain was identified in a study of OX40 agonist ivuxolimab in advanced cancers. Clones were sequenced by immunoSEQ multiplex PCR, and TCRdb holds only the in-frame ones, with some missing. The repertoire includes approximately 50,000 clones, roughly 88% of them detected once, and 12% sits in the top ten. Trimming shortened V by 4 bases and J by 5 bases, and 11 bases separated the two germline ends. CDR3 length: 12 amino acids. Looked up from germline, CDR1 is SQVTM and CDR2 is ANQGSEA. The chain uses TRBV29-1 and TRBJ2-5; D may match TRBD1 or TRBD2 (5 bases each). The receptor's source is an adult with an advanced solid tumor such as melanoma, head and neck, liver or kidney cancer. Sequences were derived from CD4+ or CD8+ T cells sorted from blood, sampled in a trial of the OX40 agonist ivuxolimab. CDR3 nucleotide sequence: TGCAGCGTTGTTGAGGGACGGGAGACCCAGTACTTC. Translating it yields CSVVEGRETQYF.